Sequencing of this TCR beta chain was carried out in a study of CD8 T cells in ankylosing spondylitis. Regarding the study as a whole: Matched ankylosing spondylitis synovial fluid reportedly showed significant enrichment of disease-linked clones. There was a TCR beta motif, made of fewer than 10 highly homologous variants, that appeared characteristic of ankylosing spondylitis blood. Earlier literature documents some of the motif variants in reactive arthritis synovial fluid and blood.

Germline trimming cut 7 bases from V and 7 bases from J; bases unmatched to any gene: 5. CDR1 and CDR2 (germline): SGHRS, YFSETQ. The CDR3 has 13 amino acids. From the 5' RACE reads, TCRdb called clonotypes with MiXCR, one entry per CDR3 protein. The sample lists about 540,000 distinct CDR3 sequences, 9.5% to 15% occurring once. Note on this clonotype: The antigen remains undetermined.

Sample: blood, either unsorted or a sorted T cell fraction (not recorded which). The clonotype comes from a male donor with ankylosing spondylitis. V gene TRBV5-1 combines with J gene TRBJ2-2; TRBD1 matches at 9 bases. The CDR3 coding sequence is TGCGCCAGCCGAACAGGGGGCAACGGGGAGCTGTTTTTT. Translating gives CASRTGGNGELFF.